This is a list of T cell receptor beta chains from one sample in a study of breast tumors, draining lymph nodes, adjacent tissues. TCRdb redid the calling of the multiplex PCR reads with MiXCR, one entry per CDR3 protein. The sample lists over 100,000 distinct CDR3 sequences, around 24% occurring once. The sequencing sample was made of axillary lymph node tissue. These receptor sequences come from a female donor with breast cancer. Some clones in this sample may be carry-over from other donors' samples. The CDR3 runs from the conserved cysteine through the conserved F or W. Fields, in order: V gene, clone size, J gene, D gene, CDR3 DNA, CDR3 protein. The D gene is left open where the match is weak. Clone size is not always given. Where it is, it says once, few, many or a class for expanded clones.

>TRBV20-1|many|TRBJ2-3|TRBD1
TGCAGTGCTAGAAGTGGGACAGGGAACACAGATACGCAGTATTTT
CSARSGTGNTDTQYF
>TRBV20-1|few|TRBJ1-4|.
TGCAGTGCTAAAAAGGGGGGAAGAAATGAAAAACTGTTTTTT
CSAKKGGRNEKLFF
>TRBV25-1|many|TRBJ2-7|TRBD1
TGTGCCAGCATGGGCAGGGGGAATGGAAAGGAGCAGTACTTC
CASMGRGNGKEQYF
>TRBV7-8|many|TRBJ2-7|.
TGTGCCAGCAGCTTAGGTGGACCCTCCTACGAGCAGTACTTC
CASSLGGPSYEQYF
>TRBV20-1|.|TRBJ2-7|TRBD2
TGCAGTGCTAGTGCCGGGACTAGCGGGAGAGCAGCCTACGAGCAGTACTTC
CSASAGTSGRAAYEQYF
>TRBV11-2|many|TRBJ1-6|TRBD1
TGTGCCAGCAGCTCGGACAGGGTAGGCTCACCCCTCCACTTT
CASSSDRVGSPLHF
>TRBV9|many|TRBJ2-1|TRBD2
TGTGCCAGCAGCGTAGGGGTAGCGGGGTACAATGAGCAGTTCTTC
CASSVGVAGYNEQFF
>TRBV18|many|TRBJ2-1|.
TGTGCCAGCTCACCACCGAGTTTCCATGAGCAGTTCTTC
CASSPPSFHEQFF
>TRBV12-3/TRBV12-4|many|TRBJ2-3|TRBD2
TGTGCCAGCAGTTTTGGGACTAGCTACAGCACAGATACGCAGTATTTT
CASSFGTSYSTDTQYF
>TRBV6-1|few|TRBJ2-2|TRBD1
TGTGCCAGCAGTAGAACACTCTGGGACAGGGGGTTTTCGAACACCGGGGAGCTGTTTTTT
CASSRTLWDRGFSNTGELFF
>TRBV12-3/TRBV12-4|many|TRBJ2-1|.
TGTGCCAGCAGTCCCGGCGAGGACCCTGAGCAGTTCTTC
CASSPGEDPEQFF
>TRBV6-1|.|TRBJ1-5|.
TGTGCCAGCAGTGAAATCCGGGTAGGACAGCCCCAGCATTTT
CASSEIRVGQPQHF
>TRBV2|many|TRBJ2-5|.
TGTGCCAGCAGTGAAACCCCGAGGGGCGAGGAGACCCAGTACTTC
CASSETPRGEETQYF
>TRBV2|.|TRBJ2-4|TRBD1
TGTGCCAGCGGACAGGCTCGGAACATTCAGTACTTC
CASGQARNIQYF
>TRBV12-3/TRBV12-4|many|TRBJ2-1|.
TGTGCCAGCAGTTCCTCCGGGGACTTTCTGCAGTTCTTC
CASSSSGDFLQFF
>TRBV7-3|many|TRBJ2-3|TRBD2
TGTGCCAGCAGCTCGGGGTTAGGTGCGGGAGACGGCACAGATACGCAGTATTTT
CASSSGLGAGDGTDTQYF
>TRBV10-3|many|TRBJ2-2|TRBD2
TGTGCCATCAGTGAACTAGCGGGAAAGGGCGGGGAGCTGTTTTTT
CAISELAGKGGELFF
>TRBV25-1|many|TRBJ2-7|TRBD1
TGTGCCAGCCGCCCCCCGGACAGGGGGCGTGGGGAGCAGTACTTC
CASRPPDRGRGEQYF
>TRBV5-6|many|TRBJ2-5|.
TGTGCCAGCAGCTCATACACCAAAACAGGAACTCAAGAGACCCAGTACTTC
CASSSYTKTGTQETQYF
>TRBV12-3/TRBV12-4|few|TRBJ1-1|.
TGTGCCAGCAGTTTTTCGGGGGGCACTGAAGCTTTCTTT
CASSFSGGTEAFF
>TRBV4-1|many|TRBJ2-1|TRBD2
TGCGCCAGCAGCCAAGAGAGAGGGGGGCTAGCGGGCCTTAATGAGCAGTTCTTC
CASSQERGGLAGLNEQFF
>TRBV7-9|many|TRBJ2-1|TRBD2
TGTGCCAGCAGCTTAGGGGGAGGGCCCCACAATGAGCAGTTCTTC
CASSLGGGPHNEQFF
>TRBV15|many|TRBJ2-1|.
TGTGCCACCAGCAGAGCCTCGGGACTCTCCTCCCAGTGGCAGTTCTTC
CATSRASGLSSQWQFF
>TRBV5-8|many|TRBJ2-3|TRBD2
TGTGCCAGCAGCTTGGGACTAGCGGGAGAAGCAGATACGCAGTATTTT
CASSLGLAGEADTQYF
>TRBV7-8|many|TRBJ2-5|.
TGTGCCAGCAGCTTAGCTATCGAGGGTGGGGAGACCCAGTACTTC
CASSLAIEGGETQYF
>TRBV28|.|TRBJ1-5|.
TGTGCCAGCAGTCTACAGGGTCCCAATCAGCCCCAGCATTTT
CASSLQGPNQPQHF
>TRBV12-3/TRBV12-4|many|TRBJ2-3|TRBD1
TGTGCCAGCAGTTTTTGGACAGGGGACACAGATACGCAGTATTTT
CASSFWTGDTDTQYF
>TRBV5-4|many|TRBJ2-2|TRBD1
TGTGCCAGCTACCGGGACAGGGGGACCACCGGGGAGCTGTTTTTT
CASYRDRGTTGELFF
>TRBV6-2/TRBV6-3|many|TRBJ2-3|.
TGTGCCGTCAGGGCCCCGAGCACAGATACGCAGTATTTT
CAVRAPSTDTQYF
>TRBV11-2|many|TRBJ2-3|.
TGTGCCAGCAGCTTAGATATGCGACACTATACTAGCACAGATACGCAGTATTTT
CASSLDMRHYTSTDTQYF
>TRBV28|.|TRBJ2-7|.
TGTGCCAGCAGTTTACGGGAGCGCCACTACGAGCAGTACTTC
CASSLRERHYEQYF
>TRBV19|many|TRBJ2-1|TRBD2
TGTGCCAGTAGTATACTCCGGACTAGCGGGAGTGGGGAGCAGTTCTTC
CASSILRTSGSGEQFF
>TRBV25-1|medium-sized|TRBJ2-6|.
TGTGCCAGCAGGGGCGCCGGGGCCAACGTCCTGACTTTC
CASRGAGANVLTF
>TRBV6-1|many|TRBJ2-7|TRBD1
TGTGCCAGCAGGGCGGGGACAGGGTACTACGAGCAGTACTTC
CASRAGTGYYEQYF
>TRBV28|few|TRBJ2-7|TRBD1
TGTGCCAGCAGTTTTATTCCCCCAACTCGGGACAGGGAGATCTACGAGCAGTACTTC
CASSFIPPTRDREIYEQYF
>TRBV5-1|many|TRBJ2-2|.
TGCGCCAGCAGCTCTGACCAGGTCACCGGGGAGCTGTTTTTT
CASSSDQVTGELFF
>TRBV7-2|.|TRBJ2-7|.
TGTGCCAGCAGCCATCGGGGAGGCTTCGAGCAGTACTTC
CASSHRGGFEQYF
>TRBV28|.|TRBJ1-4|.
TGTGCCAGCAGTCCGGAGCCAACTAATGAAAAACTGTTTTTT
CASSPEPTNEKLFF
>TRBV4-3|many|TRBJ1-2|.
TGCGCCAGCAGCCAAGATCCGACGGGGCTAAAAGGTGGCTACACCTTC
CASSQDPTGLKGGYTF
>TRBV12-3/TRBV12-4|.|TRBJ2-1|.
TGTGCCAGCAGGCCGCGGGGACCCAACAATGAGCAGTTCTTC
CASRPRGPNNEQFF
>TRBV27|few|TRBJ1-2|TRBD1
TGTGCCAGCAGTCCAACAGGGGGATACTATGGCTACATCTTC
CASSPTGGYYGYIF